This T cell receptor beta chain comes out of a study of T cell repertoires in cytomegalovirus infection. The wider study: It can be stated that public TCR beta signatures indicated CMV infection as well as a matching HLA type.

For this clonotype: Its antigen is not known.

TCRdb analysed the reads with MiXCR anew, one entry per CDR3 protein. The sample includes almost 500,000 distinct CDR3 sequences, 10% to 12% seen only once; the top ten take more than 8.5%. Study-wide points: HLA-C-restricted CMV clonotypes gave the most frequent clonotype in two of eight donors. The cumulative frequency of public TCR beta families identified carriers of CMV plus the relevant HLA.

Material: PBMCs. This receptor was taken from a human donor in good health (CMV status not recorded). Some clones in this sample may be carry-over from other donors' samples.

The CDR3 spells CSASGGSWRVTDTQYF. CDR3 sequence (DNA): TGCAGTGCTAGCGGGGGATCGTGGCGGGTCACAGATACGCAGTATTTT. The J gene is TRBJ2-3, the V gene TRBV20-1; the D gene is possibly TRBD2 (6 bases). Germline loops: CDR1 DFQATT, CDR2 SNEGSKA (reference sequence). The V gene lost 3 bases and the J gene lost 2 bases, with 18 bases spanning the gap. The length of the CDR3 is 16 residues.